The text below deals with one TCR beta chain. Antigen: not known. These data originate in a study of PD-1 blockade in classical Hodgkin lymphoma. Findings and limits, study-wide: Causes of the repertoire differences remain undefined, possibly disease activity or prior therapy.

Profiling relied on immunoSEQ multiplex PCR, and the TCRdb table lists in-frame clones only, not all of them. Found here are some 110,000 clones, 89% of them singletons; the top ten hold around 20%. The time point denotes: cycle 4 day 1 (C4D1), after five to seven weeks of nivolumab. The patients all showed relapse after autologous stem cell transplantation, while their brentuximab vedotin exposure varied. Best responses fell into complete response, partial response or progressive disease. The CDR3 runs to 15 residues. V lost 1 base and J 1 base, leaving 10 bases between the germline ends. The germline gives CDR1 SGHTA, CDR2 FQGNSA.

This clonotype was obtained from a human donor with classical Hodgkin lymphoma. The sequenced sample was peripheral blood mononuclear cells (PBMCs), obtained before the fourth cycle of nivolumab. The rearrangement joins TRBV7-2 to TRBJ1-1; D not certain. For the CDR3, the DNA is TGTGCCAGCAGCTTAGGAGGCGGTCGGAACACTGAAGCTTTCTTT. Translated, it gives CASSLGGGRNTEAFF. Full variable domain (remainder filled in from reference TRBV7-2 and TRBJ1-1): GAGVSQSPSNKVTEKGKDVELRCDPISGHTALYWYRQSLGQGLEFLIYFQGNSAPDKSGLPSDRFSAERTGGSVSTLTIQRTQQEDSAVYLCASSLGGGRNTEAFFGQGTRLTVV.